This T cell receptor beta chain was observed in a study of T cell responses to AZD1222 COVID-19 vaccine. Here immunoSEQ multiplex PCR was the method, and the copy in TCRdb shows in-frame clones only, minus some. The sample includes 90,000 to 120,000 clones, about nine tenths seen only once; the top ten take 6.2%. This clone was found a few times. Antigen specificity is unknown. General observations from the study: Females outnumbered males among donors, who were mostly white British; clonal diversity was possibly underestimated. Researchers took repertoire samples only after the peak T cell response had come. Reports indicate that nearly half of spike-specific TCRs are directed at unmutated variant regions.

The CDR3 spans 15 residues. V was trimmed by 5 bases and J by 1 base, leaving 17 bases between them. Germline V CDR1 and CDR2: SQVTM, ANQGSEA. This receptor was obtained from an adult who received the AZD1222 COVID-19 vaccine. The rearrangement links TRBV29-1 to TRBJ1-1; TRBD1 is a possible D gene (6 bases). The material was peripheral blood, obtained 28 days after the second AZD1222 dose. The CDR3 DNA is TGCAGCGTTTTTCTTGGTGCCAGGGGGAACACTGAAGCTTTCTTT. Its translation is CSVFLGARGNTEAFF.